This TCR beta chain was retrieved from a study of OX40 agonist ivuxolimab in advanced cancers. As for the study in general: At 0.01 to 10 mg/kg, ivuxolimab was administered intravenously to patients every 2 weeks. Head and neck, renal cell, melanoma or hepatocellular carcinoma were the cancers that dose-escalation patients had.

This clone was seen once. The study sampled blood at baseline, cycle 4 day 1, and cycle 7 day 1. The protocol was immunoSEQ multiplex PCR, while the TCRdb copy is restricted to in-frame clones and leaves out a portion. The table has some 61,000 clones, about nine tenths seen once. The CDR3 loop spans 15 amino acids. Germline assignment: CDR1 MDHEN and CDR2 SYDVKM. Trimming stripped 3 bases from V and 1 base from J, with 10 bases between. The sample was CD4+ or CD8+ T cells sorted from blood, taken in a trial of the OX40 agonist ivuxolimab. The clonotype comes from an adult with an advanced solid tumor such as melanoma, head and neck, liver or kidney cancer. The chain links TRBV28 to TRBJ1-5; no reliable D call. CDR3: CASSFPSGSNQPQHF. In DNA, the CDR3 is TGTGCCAGCAGTTTCCCTAGCGGGAGCAATCAGCCCCAGCATTTT.